This T cell receptor (beta chain) was retrieved from a study of T cells after yellow fever vaccination. MiXCR, applied by TCRdb to the 5' RACE reads, yields one record per CDR3 protein. The data contain 250,000 or so distinct CDR3 sequences, around 3.5% of them singletons. This CDR3 comprises 15 residues. With 6 bases removed from V and 0 bases from J, the gap between germline ends came to 12 bases. The V gene's germline CDR1 is KGHDR and CDR2 SFDVKD. This sequence joins TRBV24-1 and TRBJ2-3; D ambiguous. This TCR came from a man younger than 35 who received the YFV17D yellow fever vaccine. The sample here was PBMCs, taken 15 days after the yellow fever booster vaccination. The CDR3 nucleotides are TGTGCCACCAGTACCGTGACGGATAGCACAGATACGCAGTATTTT. Translated, it gives CATSTVTDSTDTQYF.